This T cell receptor (beta chain) was profiled in a study of blood T cell repertoires in COVID-19. Whole-study context: In each case, the material was cDNA or gDNA derived from T cells, B-cell-depleted T cells, or PBMCs.

Germline V CDR1 and CDR2: SGHRS, YFSETQ. The CDR3 consists of 16 residues. The junction had 10 bases not matched to a gene; V was cut back by 4 bases and J by 2 bases. Participant age was 18 to 89 years, and participants resided in roughly 25 US areas. Study processing details: Reference gene primer amplification yielded estimated nucleated cell counts. Sequencing was performed with immunoSEQ multiplex PCR; in TCRdb, only in-frame clones are kept and a portion is missing. The DNA gave D and trimming, while V, J and clone size come from that table. The data contain over 200,000 clones, 75% to 90% of them singletons.

Sequencing was carried out using PBMCs or T cells enriched from blood (not recorded which). The receptor was isolated from a woman aged 25 to 39 who had been exposed to COVID-19. The rearrangement joins TRBV5-1 to TRBJ1-2; 8 bases fit TRBD1. DNA for the CDR3: TGCGCCAGCAGCCTTTCCGGGACAGGCCTGAACTATGGCTACACCTTC. Its translation is CASSLSGTGLNYGYTF. Drawing the rest from reference TRBV5-1 and TRBJ1-2, the complete variable domain is KAGVTQTPRYLIKTRGQQVTLSCSPISGHRSVSWYQQTPGQGLQFLFEYFSETQRNKGNFPGRFSGRQFSNSRSEMNVSTLELGDSALYLCASSLSGTGLNYGYTFGSGTRLTVV.